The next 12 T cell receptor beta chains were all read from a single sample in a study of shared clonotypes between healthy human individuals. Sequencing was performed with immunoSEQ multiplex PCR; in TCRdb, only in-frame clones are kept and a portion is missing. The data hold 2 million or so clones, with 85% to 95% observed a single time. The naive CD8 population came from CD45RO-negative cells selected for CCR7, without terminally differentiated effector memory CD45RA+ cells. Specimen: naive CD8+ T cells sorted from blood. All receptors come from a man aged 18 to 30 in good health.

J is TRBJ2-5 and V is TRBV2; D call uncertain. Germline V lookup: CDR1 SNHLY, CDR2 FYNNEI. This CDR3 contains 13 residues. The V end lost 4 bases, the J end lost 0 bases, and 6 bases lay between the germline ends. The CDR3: CASSGPNQETQYF. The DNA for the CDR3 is TGTGCCAGCAGTGGCCCAAACCAAGAGACCCAGTACTTC.

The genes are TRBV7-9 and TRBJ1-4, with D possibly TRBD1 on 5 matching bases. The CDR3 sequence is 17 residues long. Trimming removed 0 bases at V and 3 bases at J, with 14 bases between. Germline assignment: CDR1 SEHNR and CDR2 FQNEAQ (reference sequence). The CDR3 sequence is CASSLAGHSYPNEKLFF. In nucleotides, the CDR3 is TGTGCCAGCAGCTTAGCTGGACACTCATACCCTAATGAAAAACTGTTTTTT.

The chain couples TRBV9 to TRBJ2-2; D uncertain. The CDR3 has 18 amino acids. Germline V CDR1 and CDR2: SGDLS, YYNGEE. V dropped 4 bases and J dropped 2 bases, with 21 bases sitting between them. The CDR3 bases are TGTGCCAGCAGCTCTCCCCGAGTTTGGCAGCTCAACACCGGGGAGCTGTTTTTT. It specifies CASSSPRVWQLNTGELFF.

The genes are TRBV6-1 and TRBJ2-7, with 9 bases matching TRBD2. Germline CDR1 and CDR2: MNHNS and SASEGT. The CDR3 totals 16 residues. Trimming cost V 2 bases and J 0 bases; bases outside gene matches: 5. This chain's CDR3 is CASSEYQREVSYEQYF. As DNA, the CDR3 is TGTGCCAGCAGTGAATATCAGCGGGAGGTCTCCTACGAGCAGTACTTC.

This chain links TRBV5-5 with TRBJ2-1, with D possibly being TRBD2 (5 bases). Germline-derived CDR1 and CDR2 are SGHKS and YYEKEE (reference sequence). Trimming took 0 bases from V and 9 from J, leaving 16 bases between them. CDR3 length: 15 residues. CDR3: CASSLGIGKLIEQFF. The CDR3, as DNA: TGTGCCAGCAGCTTGGGTATCGGGAAGTTGATTGAGCAGTTCTTC. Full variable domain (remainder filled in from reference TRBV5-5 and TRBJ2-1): DAGVTQSPTHLIKTRGQQVTLRCSPISGHKSVSWYQQVLGQGPQFIFQYYEKEERGRGNFPDRFSARQFPNYSSELNVNALLLGDSALYLCASSLGIGKLIEQFFGPGTRLTVL.

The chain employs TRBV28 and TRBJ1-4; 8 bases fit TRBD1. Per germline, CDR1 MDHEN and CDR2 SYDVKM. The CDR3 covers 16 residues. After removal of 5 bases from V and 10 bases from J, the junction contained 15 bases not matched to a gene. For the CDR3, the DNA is TGTGCCAGCAGTCTACGTGGGGTCCAGGGGGCAGCAAAACTGTTTTTT. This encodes CASSLRGVQGAAKLFF.

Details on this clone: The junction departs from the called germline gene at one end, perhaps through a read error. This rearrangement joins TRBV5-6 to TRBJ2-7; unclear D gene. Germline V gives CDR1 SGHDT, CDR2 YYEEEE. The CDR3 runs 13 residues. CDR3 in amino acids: CASSPSGTYKQYF. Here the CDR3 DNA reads TGTGCCAGCAGCCCATCAGGAACCTACAAGCAGTACTTC.

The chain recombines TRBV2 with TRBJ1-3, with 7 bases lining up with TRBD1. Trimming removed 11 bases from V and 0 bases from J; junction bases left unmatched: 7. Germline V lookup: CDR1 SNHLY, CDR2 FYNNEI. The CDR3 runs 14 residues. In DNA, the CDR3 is TGTGCCCGAGGGACAGATTTCTCTGGAAACACCATATATTTT. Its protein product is CARGTDFSGNTIYF.

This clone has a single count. In nucleotides, the CDR3 is TGTGCCAGCAGTTTATCGTCAGACCCCTTCTACGAGCAGTACTTC. It encodes CASSLSSDPFYEQYF. This rearrangement joins TRBV27 to TRBJ2-7; D is unclear. The germline V gene encodes CDR1 MNHEY and CDR2 SMNVEV (reference sequence). The ends were cut back, 0 bases at V and 3 bases at J, with 12 bases in the middle. This CDR3 spans 15 amino acids.

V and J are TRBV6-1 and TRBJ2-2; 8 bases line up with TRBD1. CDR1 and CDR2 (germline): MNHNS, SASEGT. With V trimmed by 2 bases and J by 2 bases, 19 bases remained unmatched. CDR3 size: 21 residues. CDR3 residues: CASSEYLPTGVLAPNTGELFF. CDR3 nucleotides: TGTGCCAGCAGTGAATATCTCCCGACAGGGGTCCTGGCCCCAAACACCGGGGAGCTGTTTTTT.

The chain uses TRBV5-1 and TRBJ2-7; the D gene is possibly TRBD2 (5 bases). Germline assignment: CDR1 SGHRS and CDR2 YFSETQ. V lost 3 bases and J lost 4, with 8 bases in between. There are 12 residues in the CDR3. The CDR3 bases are TGCGCCAGCAGCTCCGGGGATTACGAGCAGTACTTC. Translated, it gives CASSSGDYEQYF. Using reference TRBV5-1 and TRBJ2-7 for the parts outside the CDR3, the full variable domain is KAGVTQTPRYLIKTRGQQVTLSCSPISGHRSVSWYQQTPGQGLQFLFEYFSETQRNKGNFPGRFSGRQFSNSRSEMNVSTLELGDSALYLCASSSGDYEQYFGPGTRLTVT.

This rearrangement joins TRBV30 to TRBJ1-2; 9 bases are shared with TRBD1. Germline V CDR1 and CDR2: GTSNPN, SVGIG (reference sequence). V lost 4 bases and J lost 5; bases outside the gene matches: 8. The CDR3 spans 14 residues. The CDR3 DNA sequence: TGTGCCTGGACCACCGGGACAGGGCCTTATGGCTACACCTTC. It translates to CAWTTGTGPYGYTF. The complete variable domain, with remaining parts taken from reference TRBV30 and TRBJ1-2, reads SQTIHQWPATLVQPVGSPLSLECTVEGTSNPNLYWYRQAAGRGLQLLFYSVGIGQISSEVPQNLSASRPQDRQFILSSKKLLLSDSGFYLCAWTTGTGPYGYTFGSGTRLTVV.